This TCR beta chain comes out of a study of shared clonotypes between healthy human individuals. Study-level results: What naive subsets generally showed was a larger estimated richness than memory subsets showed.

TCRdb keeps only in-frame clones here, not all; method: immunoSEQ multiplex PCR. There are about 2.5 million clones in the sample; around 93% occur only once, and around 0.35% lies in the top ten. The CDR3 consists of 16 residues. The V gene's germline CDR1 is MDHEN and CDR2 SYDVKM. Trimming took 6 bases from V and 6 from J; bases not matched to a gene: 12. A note on this clone: Its antigen is undetermined.

V is TRBV28 and J is TRBJ2-7, with 12 bases identical to TRBD1. The sequenced material came from naive CD4+ T cells from PBMCs. Subset described: CD45RA+ positively selected. This clonotype was sampled from a man between 18 and 35 years old in good health. Some clones in this sample may be carry-over from other donors' samples. The DNA of the CDR3 is TGTGCCAGCAGCCCCGGTGGGACAGGGGGCTTCACCGAGCAGTACTTC. Translated: CASSPGGTGGFTEQYF.